This T cell receptor (beta chain) was recorded in a study of early T cells in non-severe SARS-CoV-2 infection. Whole-study context: Sequencing targeted bulk RNA from unsorted whole blood, leaving chains unpaired.

Study-wide results and limits: Using VDJdb, the matching emphasized anti-spike CD8 responses while missing private and CD4 specificities.

Germline V gives CDR1 DFQATT, CDR2 SNEGSKA (reference sequence). Trimming took off 1 base at V and 5 bases at J, with 18 bases between the two ends. The CDR3 sequence is 15 residues long. Each single cDNA molecule received a unique molecular identifier. One entry per CDR3 protein, called by TCRdb with MiXCR from the 5' RACE reads. There are tens of thousands of distinct CDR3 sequences in the sample; approximately 15% occur only once, and 5.1% lies in the top ten. With respect to this clonotype: The target antigen is unknown.

The V and J genes are TRBV20-1 and TRBJ2-7; a weak D match, TRBD2 (6 bases). The sample here was whole blood, taken at baseline. This clonotype originated in an adult who was a healthcare worker with PCR-confirmed SARS-CoV-2 infection or an uninfected control (not recorded which). CDR3 sequence: CSARVPKGRMNEQYF. The CDR3 DNA reads as TGCAGTGCTAGAGTCCCTAAGGGGAGGATGAACGAGCAGTACTTC.